This is a list of T cell receptor beta chains from one sample in a study of blood T cell repertoires in COVID-19. The data were produced by immunoSEQ multiplex PCR, yet TCRdb's version contains in-frame clones alone and is incomplete. The table records some 100,000 clones, around 83% of them present only once. Sequencing used peripheral blood. These receptors originate from a woman at least 80 years old with active or convalescent COVID-19. Both conserved end residues are part of each CDR3. A D gene is named only where the DNA matches it firmly. Clone size is shown for a subset of rows, as once, few, many or a class of expanded clone.

V,J,size,D,CDR3,DNA
TRBV18,TRBJ1-1,.,.,CASSPPAVNTEAFF,TGTGCCAGCTCACCCCCCGCAGTCAACACTGAAGCTTTCTTT
TRBV5-1,TRBJ1-1,.,TRBD1,CASSPGQGEAFF,TGCGCCAGCAGCCCGGGACAGGGTGAAGCTTTCTTT
TRBV5-4,TRBJ1-4,few,.,CASSLPGRENEKLFF,TGTGCCAGCAGCTTGCCAGGACGGGAGAATGAAAAACTGTTTTTT
TRBV5-1,TRBJ2-1,.,TRBD1,CASSAGTGGFNEQFF,TGCGCCAGCAGCGCCGGGACAGGGGGTTTCAATGAGCAGTTCTTC
TRBV11-3,TRBJ2-3,.,.,CASSATLLDTQYF,TGTGCCAGCAGCGCTACCCTTCTGGATACGCAGTATTTT
TRBV2,TRBJ1-1,.,.,CASSQGQNTEAFF,TGTGCCAGCAGCCAGGGGCAGAACACTGAAGCTTTCTTT
TRBV18,TRBJ2-1,.,TRBD2,CASSPRSAGGLWDEQFF,TGTGCCAGCTCACCACGTTCAGCGGGAGGGCTTTGGGATGAGCAGTTCTTC
TRBV10-2,TRBJ2-1,.,.,CASSEPGDGQFF,TGCGCCAGCAGTGAGCCGGGGGACGGGCAGTTCTTC
TRBV19,TRBJ2-1,.,TRBD1,CASRTGGASYNEQFF,TGTGCCAGCAGGACAGGGGGCGCATCCTACAATGAGCAGTTCTTC
TRBV25-1,TRBJ1-1,.,TRBD1,CASSDRWSERGQSAFF,TGTGCCAGCAGTGATCGATGGTCGGAAAGGGGGCAGTCAGCTTTCTTT
TRBV19,TRBJ2-4,.,TRBD2,CASSIRLAAPGNIQYF,TGTGCCAGTAGTATTCGTCTAGCGGCCCCAGGCAACATTCAGTACTTC
TRBV7-8,TRBJ1-4,.,TRBD1,CASSLNAVRGDEKLFF,TGTGCCAGCAGCTTAAATGCGGTCAGGGGGGACGAAAAACTGTTTTTT
TRBV18,TRBJ2-5,.,TRBD1,CASSPRTGQETQYF,TGTGCCAGCTCACCACGGACAGGCCAAGAGACCCAGTACTTC
TRBV7-3,TRBJ1-1,.,TRBD1,CASSFRDSRSEAFF,TGTGCCAGCAGCTTCCGGGACAGCAGATCTGAAGCTTTCTTT
TRBV7-2,TRBJ1-6,few,.,CASSPRDLSSPLHF,TGTGCCAGCAGCCCTCGGGACTTGTCTTCACCCCTCCACTTT
TRBV18,TRBJ1-1,few,TRBD1,CASSPRGTGNTEAFF,TGTGCCAGCTCACCACGGGGGACAGGTAATACTGAAGCTTTCTTT
TRBV27,TRBJ2-1,.,TRBD2,CASRLTSAPSEQFF,TGTGCCAGCAGGCTGACTAGCGCCCCTTCCGAGCAGTTCTTC
TRBV7-2,TRBJ2-1,.,.,CASSFWGTRYNEQFF,TGTGCCAGCAGCTTCTGGGGGACTCGCTACAATGAGCAGTTCTTC
TRBV7-7,TRBJ2-1,.,TRBD2,CASSYGLAEYNEQFF,TGTGCTAGCAGCTATGGACTAGCAGAATACAATGAGCAGTTCTTC
TRBV4-2,TRBJ1-5,few,TRBD1,CASSHGQGVNQPQHF,TGTGCCAGCAGCCACGGACAGGGGGTCAATCAGCCCCAGCATTTT
TRBV7-3,TRBJ2-3,.,.,CASSLTLQGATDTQYF,TGTGCCAGCAGCTTAACACTACAGGGAGCCACAGATACGCAGTATTTT
TRBV4-2,TRBJ2-2,.,.,CASSQGTTTNTGELFF,TGTGCCAGCAGCCAAGGGACTACCACGAACACCGGGGAGCTGTTTTTT
TRBV12-3/TRBV12-4,TRBJ2-7,.,.,CASSFRERGEQYF,TGTGCCAGCAGTTTCAGGGAAAGGGGGGAGCAGTACTTC
TRBV20-1,TRBJ2-7,.,.,CSASPNSRSDYEQYF,TGCAGTGCTAGTCCTAATTCCAGGTCTGACTACGAGCAGTACTTC
TRBV7-2,TRBJ1-5,few,TRBD1,CASSLGLDRGSNQPQHF,TGTGCCAGCAGCTTAGGACTGGACAGGGGAAGCAATCAGCCCCAGCATTTT
TRBV18,TRBJ2-5,few,TRBD1,CASSPTTGGSETQYF,TGTGCCAGCTCACCTACCACAGGGGGTTCGGAGACCCAGTACTTC
TRBV4-2,TRBJ1-6,few,.,CASSAGVVNSPLHF,TGTGCCAGCAGCGCAGGGGTAGTTAATTCACCCCTCCACTTT
TRBV4-2,TRBJ2-3,.,.,CASSQEAQPPDTQYF,TGTGCCAGCAGCCAAGAGGCACAACCCCCAGATACGCAGTATTTT
TRBV7-9,TRBJ1-3,.,TRBD1,CASSASRDRVYSGNTIYF,TGTGCCAGCAGCGCCTCGCGGGACAGGGTTTACTCTGGAAACACCATATATTTT
TRBV19,TRBJ2-1,.,.,CASSIDARAYNEQFF,TGTGCCAGTAGTATAGACGCGAGAGCCTACAATGAGCAGTTCTTC
TRBV9,TRBJ2-1,.,TRBD2,CASSDSGRRGNEQFF,TGTGCCAGCAGCGATAGCGGGAGGAGAGGCAATGAGCAGTTCTTC
TRBV3-1/TRBV3-2,TRBJ1-2,.,.,CASSQGRSGSYGYTF,TGTGCCAGCAGCCAAGGTAGAAGCGGCTCCTATGGCTACACCTTC
TRBV30,TRBJ2-2,once,.,CAWRRTSFLGELFF,TGTGCCTGGAGACGCACTAGCTTTCTCGGGGAGCTGTTTTTT